Listed here are 30 T cell receptor beta chains from one sample, sequenced in a study of cytomegalovirus exposure and HLA in healthy donors. The table came from immunoSEQ multiplex PCR; TCRdb's copy has only in-frame clones and leaves some out. The sample comprises about 180,000 clones, around nine tenths of which are singletons, and roughly 2.7% rests with the top ten. The sequencing sample was made of PBMCs. Source of these receptors: a man between 18 and 29 years old in good health and CMV-seropositive.

The rearrangement uses TRBV5-1 and TRBJ2-7; D might be TRBD2 (5 bases). V lost 2 bases and J 2 bases, leaving 20 bases between the germline ends. Per the germline V gene, CDR1 is SGHRS and CDR2 is YFSETQ. The CDR3 totals 17 residues. The CDR3 reads CASSLLGPVDTPYEQYF. DNA for the CDR3: TGCGCCAGCAGCTTACTAGGCCCGGTCGATACCCCCTACGAGCAGTACTTC.

This clone was seen more than once but under ten times. The chain joins TRBV15 to TRBJ1-2; D may be TRBD1 (5 bases). Germline CDR1 and CDR2: LNHNV and YYDKDF (reference sequence). Trimming took off 1 base at V and 8 bases at J, with 11 bases between the two ends. The CDR3 runs to 13 residues. In nucleotides, the CDR3 is TGTGCCACCAGCAGAGGGGAGGGGCCCGGCTACACCTTC. Encoded protein: CATSRGEGPGYTF.

This clone was counted only a few times. V and J are TRBV18 and TRBJ1-5; TRBD1 might be the D (6 bases). The V gene's germline CDR1 is KGHSH and CDR2 LQKENI. The CDR3 runs to 15 residues. V was shortened by 5 bases and J by 7 bases, with 18 bases between the two germline ends. The CDR3 loop is CASSSQGREEQPQHF. Written as DNA, the CDR3 is TGTGCCAGCTCATCTCAGGGGCGGGAGGAACAGCCCCAGCATTTT.

The V and J genes are TRBV19 and TRBJ2-7, with 9 bases matching TRBD1. Per the germline V gene, CDR1 is LNHDA and CDR2 is SQIVND (reference sequence). J lost 3 bases, V lost 6 bases, and 9 bases had no gene match. This CDR3 is built from 15 residues. CDR3: CASRSKGTGIYEQYF. CDR3 DNA: TGTGCCAGTAGGTCGAAAGGGACAGGGATCTACGAGCAGTACTTC.

The sample holds a few counts of this clone. This chain links TRBV7-8 with TRBJ2-7; D is perhaps TRBD2 (6 bases). The V and J ends lost 5 bases and 3 bases respectively, with 20 bases between them. CDR1 is SGHVS, CDR2 FQNEAQ, per germline. The CDR3 length is 16 residues. DNA for the CDR3: TGTGCCAGCAGCGGGAGGACCCGACCCAATATCTACGAGCAGTACTTC. As protein: CASSGRTRPNIYEQYF.

V gene TRBV27 combines with J gene TRBJ2-7; TRBD1 agrees at 9 bases. The CDR3 extends over 14 amino acids. Trimming at V came to 4 bases and at J to 5 bases, leaving 6 bases not matched to a gene. The germline V gene has CDR1 MNHEY and CDR2 SMNVEV (reference sequence). Here the CDR3 reads CASSYGTGRNEQYF. DNA for the CDR3: TGTGCCAGCAGTTACGGGACAGGGAGGAACGAGCAGTACTTC.

The chain recombines TRBV12-1 with TRBJ2-3; TRBD2, the table's D call, was not compared with the DNA. TRBV12-1 constitutes a pseudogene. The CDR3 has 18 amino acids. CDR3 residues: CASRSIWYGTSVTDTQYF. CDR3 DNA: TGTGCCAGCAGATCGATTTGGTATGGGACTAGCGTTACAGATACGCAGTATTTT.

This clone occurred once. The same CDR3 arises from other DNA sequences in this sample as well. This chain links TRBV9 with TRBJ2-5; a weak D match, TRBD2 (6 bases). Trimming stripped 2 bases from V and 1 base from J, with 9 bases between. Germline V gene sequence: CDR1 SGDLS, CDR2 YYNGEE. This CDR3 is built from 14 residues. The CDR3 spells CASSVGGGQETQYF. DNA of the CDR3: TGTGCCAGCAGCGTTGGGGGAGGCCAAGAGACCCAGTACTTC.

The rearrangement links TRBV28 to TRBJ2-7; 9 bases agree with TRBD2. Germline values: CDR1 MDHEN, CDR2 SYDVKM. The CDR3 has 15 residues. The ends lost 4 bases at V and 4 bases at J; junction bases unmatched: 8. Here the CDR3 reads CASSSLTSGTYEQYF. The CDR3 DNA reads TGTGCCAGCAGTTCCCTGACTAGCGGAACTTACGAGCAGTACTTC.

The rearrangement uses TRBV27 and TRBJ2-7; 7 bases are a match to TRBD1. Trimming took 0 bases from V and 5 from J; bases not matched to a gene: 4. The CDR3 is 14 amino acids. Germline values: CDR1 MNHEY, CDR2 SMNVEV (reference sequence). The CDR3 is CASSLSGGLNEQYF. In DNA, the CDR3 is TGTGCCAGCAGTTTATCAGGGGGCTTGAACGAGCAGTACTTC.

The chain combines TRBV4-2 with TRBJ1-2; D is unclear. Germline CDR1 reads LGHNA; CDR2 reads YNFKEQ. V was shortened by 2 bases and J by 3 bases, with 13 bases between the two germline ends. The CDR3 is 15 amino acids. The CDR3 bases are TGTGCCAGCAGCCAACCACTCCCACGGGACTATGGCTACACCTTC. Translating it yields CASSQPLPRDYGYTF.

J is TRBJ2-7 and V is TRBV11-2; perhaps TRBD2 as D (5 bases). Germline CDR1 is SGHAT and CDR2 is FQNNGV. V was pared by 5 bases and J by 4 bases, with 9 bases between. This CDR3 is 12 amino acids long. The CDR3 protein is CASSKGVYEQYF. The CDR3 DNA sequence: TGTGCCAGCAGCAAGGGAGTATACGAGCAGTACTTC.

In its sample, this clone was seen a few times. The V and J genes are TRBV28 and TRBJ1-1; 9 bases are a match to TRBD1. Trimming at V came to 8 bases and at J to 3 bases, leaving 10 bases not matched to a gene. The germline gives CDR1 MDHEN, CDR2 SYDVKM. CDR3 length: 15 residues. The CDR3 nucleotides are TGTGCCAGCCACAGGCGGGACAGGGTGTACACTGAAGCTTTCTTT. Protein product: CASHRRDRVYTEAFF. Based on the CDR3 plus reference TRBV28 and TRBJ1-1, the full variable domain is DVKVTQSSRYLVKRTGEKVFLECVQDMDHENMFWYRQDPGLGLRLIYFSYDVKMKEKGDIPEGYSVSREKKERFSLILESASTNQTSMYLCASHRRDRVYTEAFFGQGTRLTVV.

The genes are TRBV29-1 and TRBJ2-7; possibly TRBD1 for D (7 bases). CDR1 and CDR2 from the germline V gene are SQVTM and ANQGSEA. The CDR3 has 15 residues. The V and J ends lost 3 bases and 2 bases respectively, with 17 bases between them. CDR3 amino acids: CSVEGPAGQPYEQYF. The CDR3 DNA follows: TGCAGCGTTGAGGGACCCGCGGGACAGCCCTACGAGCAGTACTTC.

This clone was recorded only once. This chain links TRBV5-1 with TRBJ2-7, with 10 bases fitting TRBD2. CDR1 is SGHRS, CDR2 YFSETQ, per germline. The CDR3 has 15 residues. J lost 2 bases, V lost 0 bases, and 2 bases had no gene match. CDR3 coding DNA: TGCGCCAGCAGCTTGGCTAGCGGGAGAGCCTACGAGCAGTACTTC. It encodes CASSLASGRAYEQYF. The full variable domain, its missing parts supplied by reference TRBV5-1 and TRBJ2-7, is KAGVTQTPRYLIKTRGQQVTLSCSPISGHRSVSWYQQTPGQGLQFLFEYFSETQRNKGNFPGRFSGRQFSNSRSEMNVSTLELGDSALYLCASSLASGRAYEQYFGPGTRLTVT.

The rearrangement joins TRBV19 to TRBJ1-2; 9 bases are a match to TRBD1. Per the germline V gene, CDR1 is LNHDA and CDR2 is SQIVND (reference sequence). CDR3 size: 16 residues. V gave up 5 bases and J gave up 4 bases; unmatched junction bases: 11. The CDR3 region has the DNA TGTGCCAGTAGTTATAGGATGGGACAGGGCAGCTATGGCTACACCTTC. It codes for CASSYRMGQGSYGYTF. Full variable domain (missing parts from reference TRBV19 and TRBJ1-2): DGGITQSPKYLFRKEGQNVTLSCEQNLNHDAMYWYRQDPGQGLRLIYYSQIVNDFQKGDIAEGYSVSREKKESFPLTVTSAQKNPTAFYLCASSYRMGQGSYGYTFGSGTRLTVV.

The chain has TRBV5-6 and TRBJ2-3; D is unclear. The CDR3 has 17 residues. Germline loops: CDR1 SGHDT, CDR2 YYEEEE. V lost 4 bases and J 0 bases, leaving 18 bases between the germline ends. CDR3 DNA: TGTGCCAGCAGCCCGAGTCGTGCGGCATCTAGCACAGATACGCAGTATTTT. It specifies CASSPSRAASSTDTQYF. Together with reference TRBV5-6 and TRBJ2-3, the CDR3 gives the full variable domain: DAGVTQSPTHLIKTRGQQVTLRCSPKSGHDTVSWYQQALGQGPQFIFQYYEEEERQRGNFPDRFSGHQFPNYSSELNVNALLLGDSALYLCASSPSRAASSTDTQYFGPGTRLTVL.

V is TRBV5-4 and J is TRBJ2-3, with 13 nucleotides matching TRBD2. The CDR3 has 14 residues. Germline CDR1 is SGHNT and CDR2 is YYREEE (reference sequence). J lost 10 bases, V lost 4 bases, and 6 bases had no gene match. The CDR3 nucleotides are TGTGCCAGCAGCATGGGACTAGCGGGAAAGTCGCAGTATTTT. Encoded protein: CASSMGLAGKSQYF.

In the case of this clone: Other nucleotide sequences in the sample specify the same CDR3. The chain couples TRBV13 to TRBJ2-7; 9 bases match TRBD1. The CDR3 extends over 14 amino acids. Germline CDR1 is PRHDT and CDR2 is FYEKMQ (reference sequence). V gave up 6 bases and J gave up 2 bases; unmatched junction bases: 5. The DNA of the CDR3 is TGTGCCAGCAGACGACAGGGGGGCCCCTACGAGCAGTACTTC. This translates into CASRRQGGPYEQYF.

The chain links TRBV18 to TRBJ2-1, with 10 bases identical to TRBD2. CDR3 length: 17 residues. The ends lost 4 bases at V and 5 bases at J; junction bases unmatched: 11. Germline-derived CDR1 and CDR2 are KGHSH and LQKENI. The CDR3 sequence: CASSLYAAGGVHNEQFF. CDR3 DNA sequence: TGTGCCAGCTCACTATATGCAGCGGGAGGGGTACACAATGAGCAGTTCTTC.

The chain has TRBV7-9 and TRBJ2-1; 9 nucleotides match TRBD2. V was clipped by 2 bases and J by 3 bases; unmatched bases: 5. CDR1 is SEHNR and CDR2 is FQNEAQ in the germline V gene (reference sequence). The CDR3 extends over 16 amino acids. CDR3 nucleotide sequence: TGTGCCAGCAGCTTAAGGGCTAGCGGGGACTACAATGAGCAGTTCTTC. Protein product: CASSLRASGDYNEQFF.

V usage is TRBV28 and J usage is TRBJ2-1, with TRBD2 identical over 7 bases. Germline V gene lookup returns CDR1 MDHEN and CDR2 SYDVKM. CDR3 length: 15 residues. V shed 11 bases and J 0 bases; nucleotides not matched to a gene: 10. CDR3 in amino acids: CALRSAGSSYNEQFF. CDR3 in DNA: TGTGCCCTAAGGTCAGCGGGGAGCTCCTACAATGAGCAGTTCTTC.

The genes are TRBV15 and TRBJ2-7; 8 bases align to TRBD2. This CDR3 comprises 15 residues. The ends lost 0 bases at V and 4 bases at J; junction bases unmatched: 5. The germline gives CDR1 LNHNV, CDR2 YYDKDF (reference sequence). DNA for the CDR3: TGTGCCACCAGCAGAGATCGGGGGGGAGCATACGAGCAGTACTTC. Translating it yields CATSRDRGGAYEQYF.

The chain recombines TRBV30 with TRBJ2-5; 9 bases are a match to TRBD2. V lost 3 bases and J lost 9; bases outside the gene matches: 11. Per the germline V gene, CDR1 is GTSNPN and CDR2 is SVGIG (reference sequence). The CDR3 length is 14 residues. The CDR3 here is CAWRDSGGTWAQYF. The CDR3 bases are TGTGCCTGGAGAGATAGCGGGGGAACTTGGGCCCAGTACTTC.

V is TRBV7-8 and J is TRBJ2-7; TRBD1 aligns across 7 bases. CDR3 size: 15 residues. Germline-derived CDR1 and CDR2 are SGHVS and FQNEAQ. Unmatched junction bases numbered 4, after V lost 0 bases and J lost 2 bases. CDR3 nucleotides: TGTGCCAGCAGCTTAGCCGGGACAGTCACCTACGAGCAGTACTTC. Its translation: CASSLAGTVTYEQYF.

V gene TRBV27 combines with J gene TRBJ1-1, with 9 positions matching TRBD1. This CDR3 spans 15 amino acids. Germline CDR1 is MNHEY and CDR2 is SMNVEV (reference sequence). Trimming removed 10 bases from V and 5 bases from J; junction bases left unmatched: 14. The CDR3, as DNA: TGTGCCATCCCTCGGGACAGGGCTTGTGAGACTGAAGCTTTCTTT. Encoded protein: CAIPRDRACETEAFF.

This clone was counted only a few times. The same CDR3 can be traced to other DNA sequences in this sample. This chain connects TRBV29-1 to TRBJ1-2, with D hard to call. V was pared by 4 bases and J by 0 bases, with 3 bases between. Germline CDR1 and CDR2: SQVTM and ANQGSEA. This CDR3 has 11 amino acids. The CDR3 DNA reads as TGCAGCGTTGGAGCTAACTATGGCTACACCTTC. It encodes CSVGANYGYTF.

The chain links TRBV30 to TRBJ1-1, with D hard to call. The CDR3 loop spans 14 amino acids. The V end lost 3 bases, the J end lost 2 bases, and 13 bases lay between the germline ends. The germline gives CDR1 GTSNPN, CDR2 SVGIG (reference sequence). In DNA, the CDR3 is TGTGCCTGGAGCGGAGGTCTGGGAAACACTGAAGCTTTCTTT. This gives the protein CAWSGGLGNTEAFF.

The CDR3 reads CASSSVRTEAFF. The CDR3 DNA reads TGTGCCAGCAGCTCGGTGCGCACTGAAGCTTTCTTT. The chain carries TRBV7-9 and TRBJ1-1; D not resolved. Trimming removed 4 bases at V and 4 bases at J, with 7 bases between. Germline V gene sequence: CDR1 SEHNR, CDR2 FQNEAQ (reference sequence). The CDR3 contains 12 residues.

The genes are TRBV6-6 and TRBJ1-1; weak D call: TRBD1 (5 bases). This CDR3 region has 14 residues. Germline CDR1 reads MNHNY; CDR2 reads SVGAGI (reference sequence). Trimming pared 5 bases from V and 3 bases from J, leaving 13 bases between. The CDR3 nucleotides read TGTGCCAGCAGTCATCAATCGGGGGACACTGAAGCTTTCTTT. The encoded protein is CASSHQSGDTEAFF.